The source of this T cell receptor beta chain is a study of human thymus T cells. Germline lookup yields CDR1 LNHDA and CDR2 SQIVND (reference sequence). The length of the CDR3 is 16 residues. V shed 6 bases and J shed 0 bases, with 17 bases lying between them. Sequenced by immunoSEQ multiplex PCR; TCRdb stores in-frame clones only, minus some. The sample lists tens of thousands of clones, roughly 94% occurring once. The study, taken as a whole, reports: A high degree of thymic repertoire overlap among unrelated individuals was reported in related research. Biased V and J segment usage appeared in thymus and peripheral blood.

Resections that were taken during corrective heart surgery supplied the thymus tissue. The people who donated were healthy Finnish babies having corrective surgery for congenital heart defects. Concerning this clone: What it binds is unknown.

The chain combines TRBV19 with TRBJ1-2; D may be TRBD1 (5 bases). The sequence came from a girl less than two years old with a congenital heart defect but otherwise immunologically healthy. Material: thymus tissue. CDR3 in DNA: TGTGCCAGTAGAACCGGGACGTCGCCGCCTAACTATGGCTACACCTTC. Encoded protein: CASRTGTSPPNYGYTF.